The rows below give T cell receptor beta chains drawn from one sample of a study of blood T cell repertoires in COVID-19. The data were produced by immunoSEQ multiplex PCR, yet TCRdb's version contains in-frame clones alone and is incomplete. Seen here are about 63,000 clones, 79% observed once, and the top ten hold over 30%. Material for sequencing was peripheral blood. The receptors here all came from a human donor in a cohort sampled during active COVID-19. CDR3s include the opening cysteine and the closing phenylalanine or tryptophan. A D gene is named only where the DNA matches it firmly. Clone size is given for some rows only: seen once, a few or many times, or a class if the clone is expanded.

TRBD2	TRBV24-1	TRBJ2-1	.	CASSDSSGIYNEQFF	TGTGCCAGCAGCGATTCTAGCGGAATCTACAATGAGCAGTTCTTC
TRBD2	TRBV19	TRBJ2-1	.	CASSIAGAYNEQFF	TGTGCCAGTAGTATCGCGGGAGCCTACAATGAGCAGTTCTTC
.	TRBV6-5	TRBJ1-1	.	CASSLPPGVEAFF	TGTGCCAGCAGTTTACCTCCGGGGGTCGAAGCTTTCTTT
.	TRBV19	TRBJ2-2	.	CASSTYRGGTGELFF	TGTGCCAGTAGTACCTACAGGGGGGGGACCGGGGAGCTGTTTTTT
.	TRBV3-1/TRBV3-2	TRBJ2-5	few	CASSQDIRETQYF	TGTGCCAGCAGCCAAGATATTCGAGAGACCCAGTACTTC
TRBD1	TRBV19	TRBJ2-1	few	CASSQQGADEQFF	TGTGCCAGTAGTCAACAGGGGGCCGATGAGCAGTTCTTC
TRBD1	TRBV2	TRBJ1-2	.	CASSRDREANGYTF	TGTGCCAGCAGTAGGGACAGGGAGGCAAATGGCTACACCTTC
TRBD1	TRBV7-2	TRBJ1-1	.	CASSKERRQGKGTEAFF	TGTGCCAGCAGCAAAGAACGGCGACAGGGGAAGGGCACTGAAGCTTTCTTT
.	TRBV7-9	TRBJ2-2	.	CASRRWTPNTGELFF	TGTGCCAGCAGGAGGTGGACTCCAAACACCGGGGAGCTGTTTTTT
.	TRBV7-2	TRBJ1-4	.	CASSLGAEGRGEKLFF	TGTGCCAGCAGCTTAGGGGCGGAGGGACGGGGTGAAAAACTGTTTTTT
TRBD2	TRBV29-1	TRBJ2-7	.	CSVEGLAGGPDEQYF	TGCAGCGTAGAGGGACTAGCGGGAGGGCCGGACGAGCAGTACTTC
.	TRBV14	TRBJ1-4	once	CASSPRGGPNSYEKLFF	TGTGCCAGCAGCCCTAGGGGGGGGCCGAATTCTTATGAAAAACTGTTTTTT
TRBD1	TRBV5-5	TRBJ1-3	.	CASSPSPGGIRNTIYF	TGTGCCAGCAGCCCCAGCCCAGGGGGAATTCGAAACACCATATATTTT
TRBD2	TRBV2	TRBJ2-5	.	CASSERLAHKNQETQYF	TGTGCCAGCAGTGAAAGACTAGCGCACAAAAACCAAGAGACCCAGTACTTC
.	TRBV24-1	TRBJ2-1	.	CATGRGGDNNEQFF	TGTGCCACCGGGCGTGGGGGGGACAACAATGAGCAGTTCTTC
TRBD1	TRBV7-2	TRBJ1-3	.	CASSLVARGVGNTIYF	TGTGCCAGCAGCTTAGTAGCCAGGGGGGTTGGAAACACCATATATTTT
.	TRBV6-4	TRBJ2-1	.	CASSLEEFNEQFF	TGTGCCAGCAGTCTAGAAGAATTCAATGAGCAGTTCTTC
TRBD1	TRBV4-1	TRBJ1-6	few	CASSQPGQALMEPLHF	TGCGCCAGCAGCCAACCCGGACAGGCCCTTATGGAACCCCTCCACTTT
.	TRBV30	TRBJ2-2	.	CAWSAIQMNTGELFF	TGTGCCTGGAGTGCAATACAGATGAACACCGGGGAGCTGTTTTTT
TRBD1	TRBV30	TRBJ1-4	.	CAWRDPGQGHEKLFF	TGTGCCTGGAGGGATCCGGGACAGGGACATGAAAAACTGTTTTTT
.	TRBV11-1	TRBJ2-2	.	CASSVPGGELFF	TGTGCCAGCAGCGTGCCAGGCGGGGAGCTGTTTTTT
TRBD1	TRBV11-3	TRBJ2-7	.	CASSVDGQGGAYEQYF	TGTGCCAGCAGCGTGGATGGACAGGGGGGAGCCTACGAGCAGTACTTC